This T cell receptor beta chain was found in a study of STAT5B mutations in CD4+ large granular lymphocyte leukemia. The CDR3 contains 14 residues. CDR1 is SGHNT and CDR2 is YYREEE in the germline V gene (reference sequence). V lost 4 bases to trimming and J lost 5 bases; unmatched junction nucleotides: 6. Study-wide points: Patient CD4-sorted repertoires looked more clonal than healthy CD4+ repertoires, even without putative leukemic clones. Main leukemic clonotypes were patient-specific, but under 30% appeared at low frequency elsewhere. Top patient clones used TRBV06 genes more often: 8/27 versus 2/35 in controls.

With respect to this clone: Its specificity is not known.

Clones were sequenced by immunoSEQ multiplex PCR, and TCRdb holds only the in-frame ones, with some missing. This table has 35,000 to 40,000 clones, around 85% appearing once. The receptor was derived from a human donor in good health. The sample comprised CD4+ T cells from blood buffy coats. This chain connects TRBV5-4 to TRBJ1-3; 7 bases are a match to TRBD1. The DNA of the CDR3 is TGTGCCAGCAGCACCGACAGGGAGCGAAACACCATATATTTT. It encodes CASSTDRERNTIYF.